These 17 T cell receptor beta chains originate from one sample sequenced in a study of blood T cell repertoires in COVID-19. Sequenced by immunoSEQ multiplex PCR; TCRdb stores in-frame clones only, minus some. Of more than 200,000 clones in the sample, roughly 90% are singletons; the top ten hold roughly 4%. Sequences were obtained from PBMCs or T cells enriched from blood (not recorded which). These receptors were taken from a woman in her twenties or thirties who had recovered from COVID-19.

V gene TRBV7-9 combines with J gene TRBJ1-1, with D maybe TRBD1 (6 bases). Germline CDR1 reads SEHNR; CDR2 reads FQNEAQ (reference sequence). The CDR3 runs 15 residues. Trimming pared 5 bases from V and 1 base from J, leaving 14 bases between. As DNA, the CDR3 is TGTGCCAGCAGCCCTAGGGGGGGACGGAACACTGAAGCTTTCTTT. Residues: CASSPRGGRNTEAFF.

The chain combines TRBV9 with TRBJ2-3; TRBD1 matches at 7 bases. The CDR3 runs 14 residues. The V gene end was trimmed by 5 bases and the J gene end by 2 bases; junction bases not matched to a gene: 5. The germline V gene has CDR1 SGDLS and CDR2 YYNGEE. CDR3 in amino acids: CASRTGNHTDTQYF. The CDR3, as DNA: TGTGCCAGCAGGACAGGGAACCACACAGATACGCAGTATTTT.

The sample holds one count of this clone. DNA of the CDR3: TGTGCCAGCAGTGCAGGACAGGGGGCGCGTATCGGCTACACCTTC. Translating gives CASSAGQGARIGYTF. The chain recombines TRBV2 with TRBJ1-2; 11 bases match TRBD1. Germline CDR1 and CDR2: SNHLY and FYNNEI. The CDR3 consists of 15 residues. Trimming at V came to 4 bases and at J to 8 bases, leaving 9 bases not matched to a gene.

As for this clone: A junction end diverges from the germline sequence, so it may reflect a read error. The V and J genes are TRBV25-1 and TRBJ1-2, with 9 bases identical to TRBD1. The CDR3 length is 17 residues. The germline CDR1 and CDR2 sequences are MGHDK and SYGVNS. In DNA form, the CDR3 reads TGTGCCAGCAGCGAATTGGGACAGGGCGGGATTAGGTATGGCTACACCTTC. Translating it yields CASSELGQGGIRYGYTF.

Here the CDR3 reads CASSSRGLREKLFF. DNA of the CDR3: TGTGCCAGCAGCTCCAGGGGGCTTAGAGAAAAACTGTTTTTT. This chain joins TRBV7-2 and TRBJ1-4, with 8 bases lining up with TRBD1. Germline loops: CDR1 SGHTA, CDR2 FQGNSA. The CDR3 sequence is 14 residues long. The J segment lost 8 bases and the V segment lost 4 bases, leaving 6 bases of the junction unmatched.

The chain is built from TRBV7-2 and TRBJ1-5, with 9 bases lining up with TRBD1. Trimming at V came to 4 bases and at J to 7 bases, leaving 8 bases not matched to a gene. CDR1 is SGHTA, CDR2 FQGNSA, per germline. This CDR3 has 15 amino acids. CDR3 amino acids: CASSSGTGQGQPQHF. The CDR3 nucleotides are TGTGCCAGCAGCTCAGGGACAGGGCAAGGGCAGCCCCAGCATTTT.

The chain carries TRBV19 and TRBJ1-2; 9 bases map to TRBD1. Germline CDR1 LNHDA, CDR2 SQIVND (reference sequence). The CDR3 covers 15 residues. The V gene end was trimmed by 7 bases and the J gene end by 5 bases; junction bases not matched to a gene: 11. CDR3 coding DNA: TGTGCCAGTACCCTATCGACAGGGGGGAGGTATGGCTACACCTTC. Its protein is CASTLSTGGRYGYTF. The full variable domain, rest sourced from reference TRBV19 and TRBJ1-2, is DGGITQSPKYLFRKEGQNVTLSCEQNLNHDAMYWYRQDPGQGLRLIYYSQIVNDFQKGDIAEGYSVSREKKESFPLTVTSAQKNPTAFYLCASTLSTGGRYGYTFGSGTRLTVV.

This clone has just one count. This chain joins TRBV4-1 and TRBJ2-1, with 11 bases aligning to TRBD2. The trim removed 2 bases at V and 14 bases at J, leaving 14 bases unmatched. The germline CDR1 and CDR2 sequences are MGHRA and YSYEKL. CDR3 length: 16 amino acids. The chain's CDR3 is CASSQPTSGTTMYKFF. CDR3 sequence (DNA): TGCGCCAGCAGCCAACCGACTAGCGGGACGACGATGTACAAGTTCTTC.

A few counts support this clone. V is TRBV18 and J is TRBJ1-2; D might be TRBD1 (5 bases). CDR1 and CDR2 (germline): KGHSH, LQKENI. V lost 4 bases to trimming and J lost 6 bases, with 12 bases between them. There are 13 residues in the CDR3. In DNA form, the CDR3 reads TGTGCCAGCTCACGGGGGGAGACGGATGGCTACACCTTC. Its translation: CASSRGETDGYTF.

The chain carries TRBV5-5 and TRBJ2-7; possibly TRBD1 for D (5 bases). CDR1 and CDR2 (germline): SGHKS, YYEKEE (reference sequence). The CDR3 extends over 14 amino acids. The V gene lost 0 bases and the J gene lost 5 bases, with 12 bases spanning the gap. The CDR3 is CASSLGAGLNEQYF. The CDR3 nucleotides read TGTGCCAGCAGCTTGGGGGCAGGGTTGAACGAGCAGTACTTC.

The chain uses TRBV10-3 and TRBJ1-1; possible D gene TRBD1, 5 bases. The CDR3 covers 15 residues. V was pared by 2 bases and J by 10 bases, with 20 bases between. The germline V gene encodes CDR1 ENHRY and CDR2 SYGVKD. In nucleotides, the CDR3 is TGTGCCATCAGTGAGGGCCGGGACCGACTTAGCGGAGCTTTCTTT. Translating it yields CAISEGRDRLSGAFF.

The CDR3 sequence: CASSVVWGRGANVLTF. In nucleotides, the CDR3 is TGTGCCAGCAGCGTAGTATGGGGGCGTGGGGCCAACGTCCTGACTTTC. The chain uses TRBV9 and TRBJ2-6; tentatively, D is TRBD1 (6 bases). V was pared by 0 bases and J by 3 bases, with 10 bases between. The CDR3 has 16 amino acids. CDR1 and CDR2 (germline): SGDLS, YYNGEE.

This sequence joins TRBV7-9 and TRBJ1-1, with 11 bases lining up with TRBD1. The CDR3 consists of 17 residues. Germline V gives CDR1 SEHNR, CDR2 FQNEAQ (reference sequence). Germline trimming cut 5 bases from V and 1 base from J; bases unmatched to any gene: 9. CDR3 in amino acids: CASSPGQGGIRNTEAFF. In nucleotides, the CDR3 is TGTGCCAGCAGCCCGGGACAGGGGGGCATCAGGAACACTGAAGCTTTCTTT.

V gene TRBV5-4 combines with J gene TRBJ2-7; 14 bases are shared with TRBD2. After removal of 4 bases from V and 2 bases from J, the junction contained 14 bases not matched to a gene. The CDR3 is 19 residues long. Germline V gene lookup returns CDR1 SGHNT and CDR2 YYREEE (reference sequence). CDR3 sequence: CASSQDLPGLAGVPYEQYF. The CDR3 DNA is TGTGCCAGCAGCCAGGACCTACCGGGACTAGCGGGAGTCCCCTACGAGCAGTACTTC.

CDR3 sequence: CASSPGGGLGYGYTF. CDR3 bases: TGTGCCAGCAGTCCCGGGGGGGGATTAGGGTATGGCTACACCTTC. The gene calls are TRBV28 and TRBJ1-2, with D possibly being TRBD1 (5 bases). The CDR3 runs to 15 residues. V was pared by 5 bases and J by 5 bases, with 18 bases between. Germline lookup yields CDR1 MDHEN and CDR2 SYDVKM.

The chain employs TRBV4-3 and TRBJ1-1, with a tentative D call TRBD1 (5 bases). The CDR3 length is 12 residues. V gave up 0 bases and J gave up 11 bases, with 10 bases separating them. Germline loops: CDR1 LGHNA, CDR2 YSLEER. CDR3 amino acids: CASSQEGRKAFF. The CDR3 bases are TGCGCCAGCAGCCAAGAGGGGCGTAAGGCTTTCTTT.

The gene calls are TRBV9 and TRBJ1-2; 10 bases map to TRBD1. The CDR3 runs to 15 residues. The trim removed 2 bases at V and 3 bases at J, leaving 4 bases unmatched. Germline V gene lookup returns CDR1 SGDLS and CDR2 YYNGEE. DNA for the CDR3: TGTGCCAGCAGCGTGGGGACAGGGGAATACTATGGCTACACCTTC. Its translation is CASSVGTGEYYGYTF.